The present TCR beta chain was sequenced within a study of Ad26.COV2.S vaccination and SARS-CoV-2 variants. Germline-derived CDR1 and CDR2 are SGHTA and FQGNSA. This CDR3 spans 17 amino acids. V dropped 1 base and J dropped 4; count of bases not matched to a gene: 5. Stated treatment: about 20 received Ad26.COV2.S at low or high dose, single or two shots; 5 received placebo; per-sample allocation not given. The study sampled participants on day 63 after the first vaccine or placebo injection. This person who donated was an adult of 18-55 years in Boston. Ad26 vector vaccine expressed Wuhan-strain SARS-CoV-2 spike. Profiling relied on immunoSEQ multiplex PCR, and the TCRdb table lists in-frame clones only, not all of them. Of about 680,000 clones listed, about 89% are singletons. Study results and limitations: Whether participants received vaccine or placebo, their non-spike TCR breadth was similar.

Worth noting for this clone: Its antigen remains unidentified.

V usage is TRBV7-2 and J usage is TRBJ2-2, with 11 bases identical to TRBD2. The specimen was peripheral blood, collected in a trial of Ad26.COV2.S vaccine versus placebo. The TCR was taken from a person aged 18 to 65 who received the Ad26.COV2.S COVID-19 vaccine or a placebo. The CDR3 reads CASSLVAGGPSTGELFF. The DNA for the CDR3 is TGTGCCAGCAGCTTAGTAGCGGGAGGGCCTAGCACCGGGGAGCTGTTTTTT.